This T cell receptor beta chain was observed in a study of neurological immune-mediated disorders. Germline CDR1 reads SGHVS; CDR2 reads FNYEAQ. CDR3 size: 14 residues. V lost 10 bases to trimming and J lost 4 bases; unmatched junction nucleotides: 10. TCRdb itself ran the 5' RACE reads through MiXCR, one entry per CDR3 protein. The sample consists of 80,000 to 95,000 distinct CDR3 sequences, roughly 3.2% of them appearing once. Many counts were recorded for this clonotype. The receptor was derived from a woman in her forties or fifties with multiple sclerosis. This sequence joins TRBV7-6 and TRBJ1-2; 9 positions agree with TRBD1. The sequenced sample was PBMCs. The CDR3, as DNA: TGTGCCACCGTCCCCGGGACAGGGCCCTATGGCTACACCTTC. It specifies CATVPGTGPYGYTF.